This TCR beta chain was recovered during a study of T cells expressing NK-cell markers. Study in general: The study drew TCR beta repertoires from sorted CD3+CD56+NKG2C+, CD3+CD56+NKG2C- and CD3+CD56-NKG2C+ T cells.

Study-wide results and limits: Dominance of the CD3+CD56-NKG2C+ fraction by these clonotypes also held in several donors. The study left the HCMV specificity of expanded NKG2C+ T cell clones unresolved.

Generation of TCR beta cDNA was performed by 5'RACE template switching incorporating UMIs. Reprocessing the 5' RACE reads, TCRdb reports a single entry for every CDR3 protein and omits DNA. The listing records hundreds of thousands of distinct CDR3 sequences. As concerns this clonotype: Its antigen is not identified.

CDR3 length equals 13 residues. The V gene's germline CDR1 is LNHDA and CDR2 SQIVND (reference sequence). The sequence was obtained from a woman between 18 and 69 years old in good health. This chain links TRBV19 with TRBJ1-1. The sample was blood T cells: a sorted CD56 or NKG2C T cell subset, CD4+ or CD8+ T cells, or bulk PBMC T cells (not recorded which). The CDR3 loop is CASSRGWRTEAFF.